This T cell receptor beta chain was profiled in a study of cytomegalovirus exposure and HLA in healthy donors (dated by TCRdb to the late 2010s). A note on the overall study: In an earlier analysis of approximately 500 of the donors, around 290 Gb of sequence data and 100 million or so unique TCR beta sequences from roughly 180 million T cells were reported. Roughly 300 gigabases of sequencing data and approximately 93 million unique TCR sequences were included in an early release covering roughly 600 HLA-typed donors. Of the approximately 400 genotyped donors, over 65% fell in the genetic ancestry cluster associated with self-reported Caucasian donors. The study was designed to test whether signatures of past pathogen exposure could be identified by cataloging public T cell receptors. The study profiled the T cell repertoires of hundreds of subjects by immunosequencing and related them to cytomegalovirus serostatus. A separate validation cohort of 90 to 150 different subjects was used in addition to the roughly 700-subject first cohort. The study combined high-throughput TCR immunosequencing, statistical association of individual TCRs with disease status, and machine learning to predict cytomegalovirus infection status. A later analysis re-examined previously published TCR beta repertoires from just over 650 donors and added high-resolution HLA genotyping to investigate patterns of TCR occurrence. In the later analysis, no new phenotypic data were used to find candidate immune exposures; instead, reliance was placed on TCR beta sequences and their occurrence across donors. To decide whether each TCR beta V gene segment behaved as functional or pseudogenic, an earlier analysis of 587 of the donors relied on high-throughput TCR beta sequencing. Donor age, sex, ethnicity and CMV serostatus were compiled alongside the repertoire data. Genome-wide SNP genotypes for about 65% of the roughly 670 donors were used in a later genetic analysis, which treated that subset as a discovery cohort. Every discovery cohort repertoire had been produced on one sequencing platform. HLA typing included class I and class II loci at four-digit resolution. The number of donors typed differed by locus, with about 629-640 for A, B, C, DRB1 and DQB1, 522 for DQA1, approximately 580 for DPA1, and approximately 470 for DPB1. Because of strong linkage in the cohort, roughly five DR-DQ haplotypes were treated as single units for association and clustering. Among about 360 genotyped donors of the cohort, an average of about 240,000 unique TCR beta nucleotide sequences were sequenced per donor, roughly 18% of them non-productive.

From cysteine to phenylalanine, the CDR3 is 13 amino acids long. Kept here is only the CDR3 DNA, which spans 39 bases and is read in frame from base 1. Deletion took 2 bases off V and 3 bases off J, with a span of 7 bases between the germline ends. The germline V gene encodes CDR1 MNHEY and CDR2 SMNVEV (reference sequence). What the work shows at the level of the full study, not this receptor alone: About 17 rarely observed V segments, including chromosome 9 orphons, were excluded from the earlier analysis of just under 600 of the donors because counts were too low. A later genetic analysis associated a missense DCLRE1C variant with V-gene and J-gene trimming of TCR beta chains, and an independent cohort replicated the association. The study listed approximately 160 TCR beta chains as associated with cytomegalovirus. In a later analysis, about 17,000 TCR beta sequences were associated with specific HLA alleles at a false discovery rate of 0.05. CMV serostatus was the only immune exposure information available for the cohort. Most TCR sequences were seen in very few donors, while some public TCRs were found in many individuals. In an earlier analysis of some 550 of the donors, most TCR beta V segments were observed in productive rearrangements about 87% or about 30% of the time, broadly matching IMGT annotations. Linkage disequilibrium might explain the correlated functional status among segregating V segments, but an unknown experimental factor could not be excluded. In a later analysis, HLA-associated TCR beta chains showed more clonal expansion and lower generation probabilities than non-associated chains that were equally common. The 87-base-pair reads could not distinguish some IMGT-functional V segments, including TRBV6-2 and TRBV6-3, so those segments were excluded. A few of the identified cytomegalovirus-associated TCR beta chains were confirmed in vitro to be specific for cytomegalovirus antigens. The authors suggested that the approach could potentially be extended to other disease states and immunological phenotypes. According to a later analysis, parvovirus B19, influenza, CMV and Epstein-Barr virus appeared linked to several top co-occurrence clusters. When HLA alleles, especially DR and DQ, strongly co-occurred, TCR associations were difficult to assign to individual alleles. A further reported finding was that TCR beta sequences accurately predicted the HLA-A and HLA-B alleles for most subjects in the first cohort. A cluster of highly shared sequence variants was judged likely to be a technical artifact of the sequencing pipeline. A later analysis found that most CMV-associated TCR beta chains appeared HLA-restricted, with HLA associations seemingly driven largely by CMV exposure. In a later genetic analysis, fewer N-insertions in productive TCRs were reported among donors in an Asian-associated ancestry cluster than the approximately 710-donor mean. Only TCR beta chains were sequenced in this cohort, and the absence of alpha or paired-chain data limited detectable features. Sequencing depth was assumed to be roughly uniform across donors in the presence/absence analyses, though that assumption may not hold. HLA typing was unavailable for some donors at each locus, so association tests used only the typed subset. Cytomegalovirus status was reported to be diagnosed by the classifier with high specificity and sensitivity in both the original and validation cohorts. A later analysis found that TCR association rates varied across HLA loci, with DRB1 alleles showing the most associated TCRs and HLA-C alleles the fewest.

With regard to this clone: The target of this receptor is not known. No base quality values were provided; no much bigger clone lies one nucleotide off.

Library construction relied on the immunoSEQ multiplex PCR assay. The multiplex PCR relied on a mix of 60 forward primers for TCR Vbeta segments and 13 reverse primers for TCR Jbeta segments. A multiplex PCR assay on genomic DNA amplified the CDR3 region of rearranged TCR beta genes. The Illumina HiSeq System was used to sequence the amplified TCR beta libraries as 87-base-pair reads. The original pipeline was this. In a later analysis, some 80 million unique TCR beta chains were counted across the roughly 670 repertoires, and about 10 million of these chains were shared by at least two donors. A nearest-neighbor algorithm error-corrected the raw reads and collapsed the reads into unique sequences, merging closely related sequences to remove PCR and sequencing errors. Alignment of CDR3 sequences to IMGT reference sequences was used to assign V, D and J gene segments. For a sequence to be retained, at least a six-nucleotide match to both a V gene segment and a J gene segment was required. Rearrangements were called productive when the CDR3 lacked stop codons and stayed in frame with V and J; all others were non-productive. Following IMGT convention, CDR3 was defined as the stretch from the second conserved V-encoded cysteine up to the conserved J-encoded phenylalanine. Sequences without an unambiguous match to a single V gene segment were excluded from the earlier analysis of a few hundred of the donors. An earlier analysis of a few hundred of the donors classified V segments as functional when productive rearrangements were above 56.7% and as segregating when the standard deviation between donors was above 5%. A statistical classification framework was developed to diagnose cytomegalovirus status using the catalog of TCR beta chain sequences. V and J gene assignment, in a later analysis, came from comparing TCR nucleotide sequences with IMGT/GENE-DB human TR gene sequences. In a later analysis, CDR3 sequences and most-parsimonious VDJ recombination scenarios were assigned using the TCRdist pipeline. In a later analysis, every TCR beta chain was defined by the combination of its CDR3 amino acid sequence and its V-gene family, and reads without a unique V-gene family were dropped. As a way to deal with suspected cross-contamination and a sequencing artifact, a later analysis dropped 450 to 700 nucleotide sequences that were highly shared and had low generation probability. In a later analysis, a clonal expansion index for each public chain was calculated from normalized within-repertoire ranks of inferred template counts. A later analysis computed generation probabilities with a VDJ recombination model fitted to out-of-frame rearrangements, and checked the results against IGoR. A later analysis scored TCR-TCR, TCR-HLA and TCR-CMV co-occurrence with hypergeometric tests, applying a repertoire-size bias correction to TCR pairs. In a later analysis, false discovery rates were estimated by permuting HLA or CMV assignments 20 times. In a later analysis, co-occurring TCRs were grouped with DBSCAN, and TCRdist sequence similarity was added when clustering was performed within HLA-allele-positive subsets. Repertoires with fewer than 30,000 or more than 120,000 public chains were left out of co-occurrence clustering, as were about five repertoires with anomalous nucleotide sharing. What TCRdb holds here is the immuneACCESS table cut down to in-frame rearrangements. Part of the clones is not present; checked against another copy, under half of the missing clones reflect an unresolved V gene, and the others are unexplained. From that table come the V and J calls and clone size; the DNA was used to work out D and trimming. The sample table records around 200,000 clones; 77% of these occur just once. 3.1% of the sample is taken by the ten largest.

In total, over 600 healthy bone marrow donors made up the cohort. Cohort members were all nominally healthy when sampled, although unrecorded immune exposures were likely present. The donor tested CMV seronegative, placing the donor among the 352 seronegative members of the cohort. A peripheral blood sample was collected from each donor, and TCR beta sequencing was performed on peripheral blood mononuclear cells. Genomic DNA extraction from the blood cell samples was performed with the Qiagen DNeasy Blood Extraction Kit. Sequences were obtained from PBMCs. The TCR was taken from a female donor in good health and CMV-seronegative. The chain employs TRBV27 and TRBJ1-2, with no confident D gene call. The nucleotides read TGTGCCAGCAGTTTAACCGGGTACTATGGCTACACCTTC. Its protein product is CASSLTGYYGYTF.